This is a list of T cell receptor beta chains from one sample in a study of cytomegalovirus exposure and HLA in healthy donors. Clones were read by immunoSEQ multiplex PCR, and TCRdb kept only the in-frame ones, dropping some. The data contain 150,000 to 200,000 clones, about 80% of them seen just once; the ten biggest clones take up roughly 14%. The sequencing input was PBMCs. Every receptor here comes from a woman aged 25 to 45 in good health and CMV-seropositive. The CDR3 runs from the conserved cysteine through the conserved F or W. The D gene is left open where the match is weak. Clone size is stated in some rows and not others, as once, few, many or a class when expanded.

clone size: NA; V gene: TRBV11-2; J gene: TRBJ2-3; D gene: TRBD1; CDR3 DNA: TGTGCCAGCAGCACCTACTTGGACAGGGGGCGCACAGATACGCAGTATTTT; CDR3 protein: CASSTYLDRGRTDTQYF
clone size: few; V gene: TRBV7-8; J gene: TRBJ2-7; D gene: NA; CDR3 DNA: TGTGCCAGCAGCTTAGCGCGGCTCCCGAATTCCGAGCAGTACTTC; CDR3 protein: CASSLARLPNSEQYF
clone size: NA; V gene: TRBV14; J gene: TRBJ1-2; D gene: TRBD1; CDR3 DNA: TGTGCCAGCAGCCCACGGACAGGGAGCGGCTACACCTTC; CDR3 protein: CASSPRTGSGYTF
clone size: NA; V gene: TRBV25-1; J gene: TRBJ2-1; D gene: NA; CDR3 DNA: TGTGCCAGCAGTGAATTTGAGAGACAGTTTTACAATGAGCAGTTCTTC; CDR3 protein: CASSEFERQFYNEQFF
clone size: NA; V gene: TRBV19; J gene: TRBJ2-5; D gene: TRBD2; CDR3 DNA: TGTGCCAGTAGTTCGCTAGCGGGGGAAGAGACCCAGTACTTC; CDR3 protein: CASSSLAGEETQYF
clone size: NA; V gene: TRBV4-1; J gene: TRBJ2-2; D gene: TRBD2; CDR3 DNA: TGCGCCAGCAGCCAAGCGGGTGGAGGCCTAGCGGGAGGGACCGGGGAGCTGTTTTTT; CDR3 protein: CASSQAGGGLAGGTGELFF
clone size: NA; V gene: TRBV6-5; J gene: TRBJ1-1; D gene: NA; CDR3 DNA: TGTGCCAGCAGTTACTCGGCTCAGGTGGGCACTGAAGCTTTCTTT; CDR3 protein: CASSYSAQVGTEAFF
clone size: NA; V gene: TRBV28; J gene: TRBJ1-2; D gene: TRBD1; CDR3 DNA: TGTGCCAGCAGTTTAAGGGGGCTCTATGGCTACACCTTC; CDR3 protein: CASSLRGLYGYTF
clone size: NA; V gene: TRBV29-1; J gene: TRBJ1-4; D gene: NA; CDR3 DNA: TGCAGCGTTGCCCAGACGGGAGAGACTGAAAAACTGTTTTTT; CDR3 protein: CSVAQTGETEKLFF
clone size: NA; V gene: TRBV19; J gene: TRBJ1-5; D gene: TRBD1; CDR3 DNA: TGTGCCAGTAGTATACGGGGACAGGGGAATCAGCCCCAGCATTTT; CDR3 protein: CASSIRGQGNQPQHF
clone size: NA; V gene: TRBV2; J gene: TRBJ2-7; D gene: NA; CDR3 DNA: TGTGCCAGCAGTGATCCGGACATGCTGCTGTCCTACGAGCAGTACTTC; CDR3 protein: CASSDPDMLLSYEQYF
clone size: NA; V gene: TRBV27; J gene: TRBJ2-3; D gene: TRBD1; CDR3 DNA: TGTGCCAGCAGTGACCTCAGGGGGCCGGAAGATACGCAGTATTTT; CDR3 protein: CASSDLRGPEDTQYF
clone size: NA; V gene: TRBV5-1; J gene: TRBJ2-3; D gene: TRBD2; CDR3 DNA: TGCGCCAGCAGCACCGGGACTAGCGGGGGGGCGGATACGCAGTATTTT; CDR3 protein: CASSTGTSGGADTQYF
clone size: NA; V gene: TRBV28; J gene: TRBJ2-7; D gene: TRBD2; CDR3 DNA: TGTGCCAGCAGTTCCCCCCTAGCGGCCGGGCACAACGAGCAGTACTTC; CDR3 protein: CASSSPLAAGHNEQYF
clone size: NA; V gene: TRBV9; J gene: TRBJ2-5; D gene: NA; CDR3 DNA: TGTGCCAGCAGCAGACCGGGACTGTCGGGTGGGACCCAGTACTTC; CDR3 protein: CASSRPGLSGGTQYF
clone size: NA; V gene: TRBV4-1; J gene: TRBJ2-7; D gene: NA; CDR3 DNA: TGCGCCAGCAGCCAAGAAAGGCGACAGCCGAGAACCTACGAGCAGTACTTC; CDR3 protein: CASSQERRQPRTYEQYF
clone size: NA; V gene: TRBV10-3; J gene: TRBJ2-7; D gene: TRBD1; CDR3 DNA: TGTGCCATCAGACCCGGGACAGGTGGCTACGAGCAGTACTTC; CDR3 protein: CAIRPGTGGYEQYF
clone size: NA; V gene: TRBV4-1; J gene: TRBJ1-1; D gene: NA; CDR3 DNA: TGCGCCAGCAGCCATGATAGGAACACTGAAGCTTTCTTT; CDR3 protein: CASSHDRNTEAFF
clone size: NA; V gene: TRBV4-1; J gene: TRBJ2-1; D gene: TRBD1; CDR3 DNA: TGCGCCAGCAGCCAAGTTCTTGGGACAGGGAGGTACAATGAGCAGTTCTTC; CDR3 protein: CASSQVLGTGRYNEQFF
clone size: NA; V gene: TRBV5-1; J gene: TRBJ2-3; D gene: NA; CDR3 DNA: TGCGCCAGCAGCTTGTCGGTGACTACAGATACGCAGTATTTT; CDR3 protein: CASSLSVTTDTQYF
clone size: NA; V gene: TRBV28; J gene: TRBJ1-1; D gene: NA; CDR3 DNA: TGTGCCAGCAGTTTCCGAGGTGAGAGTAACACTGAAGCTTTCTTT; CDR3 protein: CASSFRGESNTEAFF
clone size: NA; V gene: TRBV10-2; J gene: TRBJ1-1; D gene: NA; CDR3 DNA: TGCGCCAGCAGTGTCAGGGATACTGAAGCTTTCTTT; CDR3 protein: CASSVRDTEAFF